The 30 T cell receptor beta chains below were found in one sample sequenced in a study of OX40 agonist ivuxolimab in advanced cancers. The repertoire was sequenced with immunoSEQ multiplex PCR; TCRdb's copy has only in-frame clones and lacks some. The table shows about 100,000 clones, with approximately 95% occurring only once. Specimen: CD4+ or CD8+ T cells sorted from blood, collected in a trial of the OX40 agonist ivuxolimab. These TCRs come from an adult with an advanced solid tumor such as melanoma, head and neck, liver or kidney cancer.

The CDR3 bases are TGTGCCAGCAGTTACTCGACCGGGAGGACCTACGAGCAGTACTTC. Amino acid sequence: CASSYSTGRTYEQYF. The chain is built from TRBV6-6 and TRBJ2-7; 7 positions match TRBD2. CDR1 and CDR2 (germline): MNHNY, SVGAGI (reference sequence). This CDR3 region has 15 residues. Trimming cost V 0 bases and J 2 bases; bases outside gene matches: 4.

The chain links TRBV7-2 to TRBJ2-5, with 7 bases aligning to TRBD2. Trimming cost V 1 base and J 1 base; bases outside gene matches: 0. The length of the CDR3 is 14 residues. Germline loops: CDR1 SGHTA, CDR2 FQGNSA. The CDR3 region has the DNA TGTGCCAGCAGCTTAGGGGGGGGCCAAGAGACCCAGTACTTC. This sequence encodes CASSLGGGQETQYF.

The rearrangement uses TRBV19 and TRBJ1-1; a weak D match, TRBD1 (5 bases). Germline V lookup: CDR1 LNHDA, CDR2 SQIVND (reference sequence). V was trimmed by 2 bases and J by 6 bases, leaving 13 bases between them. The CDR3 is made up of 14 amino acids. The CDR3 DNA reads TGTGCCAGTAGTATACTGGGGGGAGCGGCTGAAGCTTTCTTT. It is translated as CASSILGGAAEAFF.

The chain joins TRBV19 to TRBJ2-5; 8 positions match TRBD1. After removal of 5 bases from V and 4 bases from J, the junction contained 9 bases not matched to a gene. This CDR3 comprises 15 residues. Germline lookup yields CDR1 LNHDA and CDR2 SQIVND (reference sequence). CDR3 loop: CASSAQGARGETQYF. The CDR3 DNA is TGTGCCAGTAGTGCCCAGGGGGCGAGGGGAGAGACCCAGTACTTC.

The rearrangement uses TRBV7-2 and TRBJ2-3; the D gene could be TRBD1 or TRBD2 (5 bases each). Per germline, CDR1 SGHTA and CDR2 FQGNSA. This CDR3 is 14 amino acids long. Trimming removed 6 bases from V and 2 bases from J, with 12 bases in between. The CDR3 coding sequence is TGTGCCAGCAGGAGGGGAGTACCCACAGATACGCAGTATTTT. Its translation is CASRRGVPTDTQYF. Supplemented by reference TRBV7-2 and TRBJ2-3, the full variable domain reads GAGVSQSPSNKVTEKGKDVELRCDPISGHTALYWYRQSLGQGLEFLIYFQGNSAPDKSGLPSDRFSAERTGGSVSTLTIQRTQQEDSAVYLCASRRGVPTDTQYFGPGTRLTVL.

The chain combines TRBV9 with TRBJ2-3; no firm D call. V was clipped by 4 bases and J by 4 bases, with 10 bases between them. Germline assignment: CDR1 SGDLS and CDR2 YYNGEE. The CDR3 is made up of 13 amino acids. The CDR3 DNA reads TGTGCCAGCAGCCAAGGGCCCCCAGATACGCAGTATTTT. It is translated as CASSQGPPDTQYF.

The chain combines TRBV13 with TRBJ2-5, with a tentative D call TRBD1 (6 bases). Trimming cost V 5 bases and J 4 bases, with 11 bases left between them. Germline V gene data show CDR1 as PRHDT and CDR2 as FYEKMQ (reference sequence). The CDR3 loop spans 13 amino acids. CDR3 region: CASSPQGRETQYF. For the CDR3, the DNA is TGTGCCAGCAGCCCACAGGGTCGAGAGACCCAGTACTTC.

The chain carries TRBV25-1 and TRBJ2-7; possibly TRBD1 or TRBD2 for D (6 bases each). V was shortened by 8 bases and J by 2 bases, with 13 bases between the two germline ends. This CDR3 has 13 residues. Germline CDR1 is MGHDK and CDR2 is SYGVNS. CDR3 DNA: TGTGCCAGCGGGGAGGACAGTCCCTACGAGCAGTACTTC. It specifies CASGEDSPYEQYF.

The gene calls are TRBV6-5 and TRBJ2-1; D possibly corresponds to TRBD2 (6 bases). CDR1 is MNHEY and CDR2 is SVGAGI in the germline V gene. This CDR3 comprises 12 residues. V was trimmed by 8 bases and J by 2 bases, leaving 7 bases between them. The CDR3 DNA reads TGTGCCAGCGGGGGGACCTACAATGAGCAGTTCTTC. Its protein product is CASGGTYNEQFF.

V is TRBV9 and J is TRBJ2-3; 7 positions match TRBD2. The CDR3 loop spans 15 amino acids. With 3 bases clipped from V and 5 bases from J, the junction kept 9 bases outside the gene matches. Germline lookup yields CDR1 SGDLS and CDR2 YYNGEE. The CDR3 loop is CASSAGLAGEDTQYF. In DNA, the CDR3 is TGTGCCAGCAGCGCCGGACTGGCGGGGGAAGATACGCAGTATTTT.

The chain carries TRBV4-3 and TRBJ1-1; 8 bases match TRBD1. The CDR3 is 16 residues long. Losses at the gene ends were 4 bases for V and 11 bases for J; bases not matched to a gene: 18. Germline V gene data show CDR1 as LGHNA and CDR2 as YSLEER. The CDR3: CASSRAVLRQGSGAFF. The DNA for the CDR3 is TGCGCCAGCAGCCGCGCCGTACTCCGACAGGGGTCTGGGGCTTTCTTT.

This clone appeared once. CDR3 residues: CASSWGGLVETQYF. CDR3 bases: TGTGCCAGCAGTTGGGGGGGCCTGGTGGAGACCCAGTACTTC. The V gene is TRBV7-2, the J gene TRBJ2-5; maybe TRBD2 (7 bases). The CDR3 spans 14 residues. The germline V and J ends were trimmed by 6 bases and 5 bases, with 16 bases remaining between them. In germline, CDR1 is SGHTA, CDR2 FQGNSA.

J is TRBJ1-6 and V is TRBV30, with 11 bases aligning to TRBD1. CDR3 size: 14 residues. CDR1 is GTSNPN and CDR2 is SVGIG in the germline V gene (reference sequence). The V segment lost 8 bases and the J segment 7 bases; nucleotides outside the gene matches: 7. The CDR3 DNA is TGTGCCCGGACCGGGACAGGGGGGAATTCACCCCTCCACTTT. This translates into CARTGTGGNSPLHF.

The chain carries TRBV25-1 and TRBJ1-2; D not resolved. CDR3 length equals 12 residues. Germline CDR1 is MGHDK and CDR2 is SYGVNS. V lost 2 bases, J lost 3 bases, and 4 bases lay in between. CDR3: CASSETYYGYTF. Here the CDR3 DNA reads TGTGCCAGCAGTGAAACCTACTATGGCTACACCTTC.

Worth noting for this clone: One junction end does not reproduce the germline sequence, and a read error may be involved. This chain uses TRBV7-7 with TRBJ2-7; D unclear. CDR3 length: 15 residues. CDR1 is SSHAT, CDR2 FNYEAQ, per germline (reference sequence). As DNA, the CDR3 is TGTGCTAGCAGCTTATCTACCACCTTCTCCTACGAGCAGTACTTC. Translated, it gives CASSLSTTFSYEQYF.

This clone was seen only a few times. The rearrangement uses TRBV11-2 and TRBJ1-1; D is uncertain. The germline V gene has CDR1 SGHAT and CDR2 FQNNGV. The ends were cut back, 3 bases at V and 3 bases at J, with 5 bases in the middle. There are 12 residues in the CDR3. The CDR3: CASSFPDTEAFF. The CDR3 nucleotides read TGTGCCAGCAGCTTCCCTGACACTGAAGCTTTCTTT.

V and J are TRBV7-9 and TRBJ1-5; 9 bases fit TRBD1. With 1 base clipped from V and 1 base from J, the junction kept 8 bases outside the gene matches. The CDR3 consists of 18 residues. The germline gives CDR1 SEHNR, CDR2 FQNEAQ (reference sequence). CDR3 sequence reads: CASSLVFGTGPSNQPQHF. CDR3 DNA: TGTGCCAGCAGCTTAGTTTTTGGGACAGGGCCCAGCAATCAGCCCCAGCATTTT.

The chain is built from TRBV5-1 and TRBJ2-7; 7 nucleotides match TRBD2. Losses at the gene ends were 0 bases for V and 6 bases for J; bases not matched to a gene: 6. The germline V gene has CDR1 SGHRS and CDR2 YFSETQ. The CDR3 has 14 residues. CDR3 sequence: CASSLGAGAIEQYF. The DNA of the CDR3 is TGCGCCAGCAGCTTGGGGGCGGGAGCGATCGAGCAGTACTTC.

This clone was recorded only once. The chain recombines TRBV28 with TRBJ2-3; the match to TRBD2 covers 14 bases. Germline V gene data show CDR1 as MDHEN and CDR2 as SYDVKM. The J segment lost 2 bases and the V segment lost 5 bases, leaving 15 bases of the junction unmatched. The CDR3 contains 20 residues. The CDR3 region is CASSLGGTSGSGPHTDTQYF. The CDR3, as DNA: TGTGCCAGCAGTCTGGGGGGGACTAGCGGGAGTGGACCACACACAGATACGCAGTATTTT.

The genes are TRBV7-2 and TRBJ1-3; D is unresolved. Trimming left V 2 bases short and J 5 bases short, with 10 bases between. The CDR3 is made up of 14 amino acids. The germline V gene encodes CDR1 SGHTA and CDR2 FQGNSA. Here the CDR3 DNA reads TGTGCCAGCAGCTTAATGCAGACACGAAACACCATATATTTT. It encodes CASSLMQTRNTIYF.

The chain employs TRBV9 and TRBJ1-2, with D perhaps TRBD1 (5 bases). The ends were cut back, 4 bases at V and 2 bases at J, with 15 bases in the middle. The V gene's germline CDR1 is SGDLS and CDR2 YYNGEE. The CDR3 spans 15 residues. The CDR3 nucleotides read TGTGCCAGCAGCCCTCAGGTAGGGGCCAACTATGGCTACACCTTC. Amino acids: CASSPQVGANYGYTF.

This sequence joins TRBV28 and TRBJ2-7; maybe TRBD2 (5 bases). Trimming took off 7 bases at V and 2 bases at J, with 12 bases between the two ends. CDR1 and CDR2 from the germline V gene are MDHEN and SYDVKM. This CDR3 is 13 amino acids long. CDR3 sequence: CASMRETPYEQYF. CDR3 nucleotides: TGTGCCAGCATGAGGGAAACACCCTACGAGCAGTACTTC.

This chain connects TRBV29-1 to TRBJ2-3, with 7 bases identical to TRBD1. V shed 4 bases, J shed 1 base, and the junction held 2 bases outside the gene matches. Germline V lookup: CDR1 SQVTM, CDR2 ANQGSEA. The CDR3 has 13 amino acids. In DNA, the CDR3 is TGCAGCGTTGTAACAGGGGGCACAGATACGCAGTATTTT. This codes for CSVVTGGTDTQYF.

DNA for the CDR3: TGCGCCAGCAACCGACAGGGAGCGGATAATGAGCAGTTCTTC. Its protein is CASNRQGADNEQFF. V gene TRBV5-1 combines with J gene TRBJ2-1, with 7 bases lining up with TRBD1. The CDR3 extends over 14 amino acids. V lost 6 bases to trimming and J lost 7 bases; unmatched junction nucleotides: 10. Germline V lookup: CDR1 SGHRS, CDR2 YFSETQ.

The chain recombines TRBV4-1 with TRBJ1-3; D gene unclear. This CDR3 region has 15 residues. CDR1 and CDR2 from the germline V gene are MGHRA and YSYEKL. Trimming removed 0 bases at V and 0 bases at J, with 6 bases between. The CDR3 spells CASSQDRNSGNTIYF. Here the CDR3 DNA reads TGCGCCAGCAGCCAAGATCGAAACTCTGGAAACACCATATATTTT.

The count of this clone is one. The rearrangement uses TRBV5-5 and TRBJ1-4, with 8 bases matching TRBD1. The CDR3 consists of 14 residues. The germline gives CDR1 SGHKS, CDR2 YYEKEE (reference sequence). The V and J ends lost 4 bases and 1 base, in that order; junction bases with no gene match: 0. CDR3 DNA sequence: TGTGCCAGCAGCACAGGGGGAACTAATGAAAAACTGTTTTTT. Its translation is CASSTGGTNEKLFF.

The chain combines TRBV29-1 with TRBJ1-1, with D possibly matching TRBD1 (6 bases). V lost 3 bases and J lost 5, with 13 bases in between. The CDR3 consists of 13 residues. Germline CDR1 is SQVTM and CDR2 is ANQGSEA. For the CDR3, the DNA is TGCAGCGTTGATCGGGGGGCGCAGACTGAAGCTTTCTTT. As protein: CSVDRGAQTEAFF.

The chain has TRBV9 and TRBJ1-2; 10 bases line up with TRBD1. CDR1 and CDR2 from the germline V gene are SGDLS and YYNGEE. V lost 3 bases and J lost 4; bases outside the gene matches: 6. The CDR3 has 15 residues. Written as DNA, the CDR3 is TGTGCCAGCAGCGCGGGACAGGGGAAGGGCTATGGCTACACCTTC. This codes for CASSAGQGKGYGYTF.

CDR3 residues: CASSPRTGETQYF. In nucleotides, the CDR3 is TGTGCCAGCAGTCCGCGAACCGGGGAGACCCAGTACTTC. The rearrangement uses TRBV4-2 and TRBJ2-5; D call uncertain. Per the germline V gene, CDR1 is LGHNA and CDR2 is YNFKEQ. Between the trimmed V and J ends, which lost 6 bases and 5 bases, there was a span of 13 bases. The length of the CDR3 is 13 residues.

The gene calls are TRBV4-1 and TRBJ1-3; the match to TRBD1 covers 7 bases. Trimming removed 5 bases from V and 1 base from J; junction bases left unmatched: 2. Germline V gene data show CDR1 as MGHRA and CDR2 as YSYEKL. The CDR3 covers 14 residues. The DNA of the CDR3 is TGCGCCAGCAGCGTACAGGGGTCTGGAAACACCATATATTTT. It codes for CASSVQGSGNTIYF.